Here is one TCR beta chain with its context. Its antigen remains unknown. The data were taken from a study of cytomegalovirus exposure and HLA in healthy donors. TCRdb's table, derived via immunoSEQ multiplex PCR, lists solely in-frame clones and lacks some. The sample consists of around 49,000 clones, roughly nine tenths of them appearing once. V dropped 0 bases and J dropped 6 bases, with 16 bases sitting between them. This CDR3 spans 16 amino acids. CDR1 and CDR2 from the germline V gene are MNHEY and SVGAGI. Study results and caveats: Associated with cytomegalovirus, according to the listing, were 150 to 200 TCR beta chains.

The rearrangement links TRBV6-5 to TRBJ2-3, with D possibly TRBD1 on 5 matching bases. This TCR was recovered from a man aged 18 to 30 in good health and CMV-seronegative. The specimen sequenced was PBMCs. In nucleotides, the CDR3 is TGTGCCAGCAGTTACTCACCGACTGAAAAGGGGGATACGCAGTATTTT. Encoded protein: CASSYSPTEKGDTQYF.